This passage covers 22 T cell receptor beta chains from one sample sequenced in a study of regulatory T cells in long-lasting Graves disease. Time point: newly diagnosed GD, antithyroid drugs for less than 3 months. From PBMCs, RNA was extracted and then used to make the TCR library. TCR beta libraries were built with iRepertoire HTBI primers and Arm-PCR of CDR3 regions. TCRdb fed the multiplex PCR reads into MiXCR, producing one record per CDR3 protein. The table includes about 440,000 distinct CDR3 sequences, 15% detected once. These data were also reused for a study on T cells in Graves' hyperthyroidism and ophthalmopathy.

Sequencing was performed on peripheral blood mononuclear cells (PBMCs), taken at new diagnosis, from a patient treated with antithyroid drugs. These receptors all stem from a young woman with Graves disease.

The table lists this clonotype with many counts. The rearrangement joins TRBV2 to TRBJ2-1; either TRBD1 or TRBD2 may supply D (5 bases each). This CDR3 has 15 amino acids. Germline-derived CDR1 and CDR2 are SNHLY and FYNNEI. Trimming took off 7 bases at V and 8 bases at J, with 21 bases between the two ends. Here the CDR3 reads CASKDGGTFLYEQFF. CDR3 nucleotides: TGTGCCAGCAAGGATGGTGGGACCTTCCTCTATGAGCAGTTCTTC.

This clonotype was found many times. This chain connects TRBV28 to TRBJ1-2, with a weak D call TRBD1 (5 bases). V lost 6 bases, J lost 7 bases, and 9 bases lay in between. CDR1 is MDHEN, CDR2 SYDVKM, per germline. This CDR3 region has 11 residues. CDR3 in DNA: TGTGCCAGCAGCTTGGGGGTTGGCTACACCTTC. This sequence encodes CASSLGVGYTF.

In regard to this clonotype: A single base separates this from a much larger clone, so it may be a read error. The chain has TRBV7-3 and TRBJ2-2, with a weak D call TRBD2 (7 bases). CDR3 length: 17 amino acids. Germline V gene lookup returns CDR1 SGHTA and CDR2 FQGTGA. CDR3 nucleotide sequence: TGTGCCAGCAGCTTAATGGGGGGGCCAAGCGGCACCGAGGAGCTGTTTTTT. The encoded protein is CASSLMGGPSGTEELFF. Supplemented by reference TRBV7-3 and TRBJ2-2, the full variable domain reads GAGVSQTPSNKVTEKGKYVELRCDPISGHTALYWYRQSLGQGPEFLIYFQGTGAADDSGLPNDRFFAVRPEGSVSTLKIQRTERGDSAVYLCASSLMGGPSGTEELFFGEGSRLTVL.

This clonotype was detected ten times or more. The rearrangement uses TRBV6-1 and TRBJ2-7; D perhaps matches TRBD2 (5 bases). V was cut by 6 bases and J by 0 bases, with 18 bases left in between. The CDR3 extends over 16 amino acids. The germline V gene has CDR1 MNHNS and CDR2 SASEGT. The CDR3 nucleotides read TGTGCCAGCAGCAAAGTCCCAGCGGCTAGCTCCTACGAGCAGTACTTC. Its protein product is CASSKVPAASSYEQYF.

This clonotype has a single count. A far larger clone lies a single base away; this is likely a read error. This chain uses TRBV6-2 or TRBV6-3 with TRBJ2-3, with 13 bases lining up with TRBD2. Germline CDR1 MNHEY, CDR2 SVGEGT. The CDR3 is 15 residues long. CDR3 DNA: TGTGCCAGCAGTAGGACTAGCGGGAGCAGAGATACGCAGTATTTT. Translation: CASSRTSGSRDTQYF.

This clonotype showed up just a few times. This chain joins TRBV4-1 and TRBJ2-5; no clear D. CDR3 length equals 15 residues. In germline, CDR1 is MGHRA, CDR2 YSYEKL. V was pared by 0 bases and J by 3 bases, with 11 bases between. This chain's CDR3 is CASSQELGSKETQYF. The CDR3 DNA follows: TGCGCCAGCAGCCAAGAGCTGGGATCAAAAGAGACCCAGTACTTC.

This clonotype was recorded many times. The chain joins TRBV5-1 to TRBJ1-1; D is uncertain. This CDR3 region has 13 residues. Germline CDR1 reads SGHRS; CDR2 reads YFSETQ. Trimming left V 3 bases short and J 6 bases short, with 12 bases between. CDR3 sequence (DNA): TGCGCCAGCAGCTCTCGGAGGGCGTCTGAAGCTTTCTTT. Its protein is CASSSRRASEAFF.

This chain uses TRBV7-2 with TRBJ2-7; no clear D. The length of the CDR3 is 15 residues. V was pared by 2 bases and J by 6 bases, with 17 bases between. Germline V lookup: CDR1 SGHTA, CDR2 FQGNSA. The CDR3 nucleotides are TGTGCCAGCAGCTTAAATGTGGCCCCGCGAGGCGAGCAGTACTTC. It translates to CASSLNVAPRGEQYF.

This clonotype occurred once. The CDR3 here is CSASRSGGPQTQYF. In nucleotides, the CDR3 is TGCAGTGCTAGCCGTAGCGGGGGTCCCCAGACCCAGTACTTC. The chain uses TRBV20-1 and TRBJ2-5; TRBD2 aligns across 9 bases. The CDR3 has 14 residues. The trim removed 3 bases at V and 6 bases at J, leaving 8 bases unmatched. The germline V gene encodes CDR1 DFQATT and CDR2 SNEGSKA (reference sequence).

Note on this clonotype: It differs at one base from a far larger clone, so likely a read error. V is TRBV11-2 and J is TRBJ2-7; 11 positions agree with TRBD2. V trimming: 1 base; J trimming: 7 bases; junction bases outside the gene matches: 6. Germline loops: CDR1 SGHAT, CDR2 FQNNGV. This CDR3 is 15 amino acids long. CDR3 protein: CASSLASGGYNEQYF. The CDR3 DNA reads as TGTGCCAGCAGCTTAGCTAGCGGGGGGTACAATGAGCAGTACTTC.

In its sample, this clonotype was seen many times. The rearrangement links TRBV7-9 to TRBJ2-1, with D maybe TRBD2 (6 bases). This CDR3 comprises 16 residues. Germline CDR1 and CDR2: SEHNR and FQNEAQ (reference sequence). Between the trimmed V and J ends, which lost 1 base and 2 bases, there was a span of 12 bases. CDR3 loop: CASSLDASETYNEQFF. CDR3 nucleotides: TGTGCCAGCAGCTTAGATGCTAGCGAGACCTACAATGAGCAGTTCTTC. The full variable domain, completed using reference TRBV7-9 and TRBJ2-1, is DTGVSQNPRHKITKRGQNVTFRCDPISEHNRLYWYRQTLGQGPEFLTYFQNEAQLEKSRLLSDRFSAERPKGSFSTLEIQRTEQGDSAMYLCASSLDASETYNEQFFGPGTRLTVL.

The rearrangement joins TRBV30 to TRBJ2-3; D is ambiguous. Germline V lookup: CDR1 GTSNPN, CDR2 SVGIG (reference sequence). Trimming pared 3 bases from V and 1 base from J, leaving 5 bases between. There are 12 residues in the CDR3. CDR3 in amino acids: CAWRWGTDTQYF. CDR3 coding DNA: TGTGCCTGGAGATGGGGCACAGATACGCAGTATTTT. Full variable domain (rest looked up from reference TRBV30 and TRBJ2-3): SQTIHQWPATLVQPVGSPLSLECTVEGTSNPNLYWYRQAAGRGLQLLFYSVGIGQISSEVPQNLSASRPQDRQFILSSKKLLLSDSGFYLCAWRWGTDTQYFGPGTRLTVL.

This clonotype has at least ten counts. The chain combines TRBV20-1 with TRBJ2-1; 11 nucleotides match TRBD2. The germline V gene has CDR1 DFQATT and CDR2 SNEGSKA (reference sequence). The trim removed 4 bases at V and 4 bases at J, leaving 15 bases unmatched. The CDR3 contains 18 residues. CDR3: CSATSGGLGTSGYNEQFF. Written as DNA, the CDR3 is TGCAGTGCTACCTCGGGTGGCCTCGGGACTAGCGGATACAATGAGCAGTTCTTC.

With respect to this clonotype: Likely a read error: the CDR3 ends without its conserved phenylalanine or tryptophan. V usage is TRBV2 and J usage is TRBJ2-2; maybe TRBD2 (5 bases). V was pared by 1 base and J by 9 bases, with 18 bases between. The CDR3 runs to 16 residues. Germline V lookup: CDR1 SNHLY, CDR2 FYNNEI. CDR3 loop: CASSEGPREEGWELFI. The CDR3 bases are TGTGCCAGCAGTGAAGGACCCCGGGAAGAGGGTTGGGAGCTGTTTATT.

This clonotype appeared many times. The chain links TRBV5-1 to TRBJ2-1; 7 bases are shared with TRBD2. The CDR3 runs 14 residues. The junction had 5 bases not matched to a gene; V was cut back by 0 bases and J by 8 bases. CDR1 SGHRS and CDR2 YFSETQ come from the germline V gene. The CDR3: CASSLGTSGDEQFF. CDR3 DNA sequence: TGCGCCAGCAGCTTGGGGACTAGTGGGGATGAGCAGTTCTTC.

This clonotype was recorded many times. CDR3 protein: CASSKRPWTGARRMSSYEQYF. In DNA, the CDR3 is TGTGCCAGTAGTAAACGACCGTGGACAGGGGCAAGACGGATGTCCTCCTACGAGCAGTACTTC. The chain recombines TRBV19 with TRBJ2-7; 9 nucleotides line up with TRBD1. Germline CDR1 is LNHDA and CDR2 is SQIVND (reference sequence). Trimming took 4 bases from V and 0 from J; bases not matched to a gene: 22. This CDR3 has 21 amino acids.

This clonotype appeared a few times. The gene calls are TRBV10-3 and TRBJ2-1, with 15 bases identical to TRBD2. Germline V gene lookup returns CDR1 ENHRY and CDR2 SYGVKD. J lost 3 bases, V lost 6 bases, and 12 bases had no gene match. The CDR3 extends over 19 amino acids. DNA for the CDR3: TGTGCCATCAGCCCTTCTCCCGGGACTAGCGGGAGGCACTACAATGAGCAGTTCTTC. Its protein is CAISPSPGTSGRHYNEQFF.

J is TRBJ2-1 and V is TRBV19; 8 bases are a match to TRBD1. The V and J ends lost 4 bases and 9 bases, in that order; junction bases with no gene match: 8. The CDR3 runs to 14 residues. Germline V gives CDR1 LNHDA, CDR2 SQIVND (reference sequence). The CDR3 is CASSSSGTGSEQFF. CDR3 coding DNA: TGTGCCAGTAGTAGTTCAGGGACAGGCAGTGAGCAGTTCTTC.

This clonotype has just a few counts. This chain links TRBV19 with TRBJ1-2; 7 bases align to TRBD1. V trimming: 3 bases; J trimming: 5 bases; junction bases outside the gene matches: 6. CDR1 and CDR2 (germline): LNHDA, SQIVND (reference sequence). The CDR3 is 14 amino acids. The CDR3 loop reads CASSMAGGQYGYTF. The CDR3 nucleotides are TGTGCCAGTAGTATGGCAGGGGGTCAGTATGGCTACACCTTC. The variable domain in full, with the rest retrieved from reference TRBV19 and TRBJ1-2, is DGGITQSPKYLFRKEGQNVTLSCEQNLNHDAMYWYRQDPGQGLRLIYYSQIVNDFQKGDIAEGYSVSREKKESFPLTVTSAQKNPTAFYLCASSMAGGQYGYTFGSGTRLTVV.

The J gene is TRBJ2-7, the V gene TRBV20-1; the D gene is possibly TRBD1 (6 bases). Looked up from germline, CDR1 is DFQATT and CDR2 is SNEGSKA (reference sequence). V lost 0 bases to trimming and J lost 2 bases, with 14 bases between them. The CDR3 is 15 residues long. As DNA, the CDR3 is TGCAGTGCTAGAGACCGACAGGTAGGGCCCTACGAGCAGTACTTC. This encodes CSARDRQVGPYEQYF.

Many counts were recorded for this clonotype. The J gene is TRBJ2-7, the V gene TRBV20-1; D not resolved. The CDR3 has 11 residues. Trimming took 0 bases from V and 7 from J, leaving 7 bases between them. Germline CDR1 and CDR2: DFQATT and SNEGSKA (reference sequence). CDR3: CSARDRREQYF. In DNA, the CDR3 is TGCAGTGCTAGAGATAGAAGAGAGCAGTACTTC.

This clonotype was counted many times. The genes are TRBV7-2 and TRBJ2-3; 10 bases align to TRBD2. Germline-derived CDR1 and CDR2 are SGHTA and FQGNSA. This CDR3 has 17 amino acids. Trimming at V came to 4 bases and at J to 0 bases, leaving 7 bases not matched to a gene. CDR3 sequence (DNA): TGTGCCAGCAGCTCGCCTACTAGCGGGGTTAGCACAGATACGCAGTATTTT. Amino acids: CASSSPTSGVSTDTQYF.